This is a list of T cell receptor beta chains from one sample in a study of shared clonotypes between healthy human individuals. Clones were read by immunoSEQ multiplex PCR, and TCRdb kept only the in-frame ones, dropping some. This table has about 2.2 million clones, approximately 94% appearing once. Sequencing was carried out using naive CD8+ T cells from PBMCs. The receptors were sampled from a man aged 18 to 30 in good health. Some clones in this sample may be carry-over from other donors' samples. Both conserved end residues are part of each CDR3. D genes are given only for firm matches. A clone size is listed for some rows: how often the clone was seen (once, few, many), or a class if it is expanded.

few,TRBJ1-5,.,TRBV30,TGTGCCTGGAGCCCCGGGGTCCGCAATCAGCCCCAGCATTTT,CAWSPGVRNQPQHF
.,TRBJ2-1,TRBD2,TRBV19,TGTGCCAGTAGCACGATTCTAGCGGGAGTTCGCAATGAGCAGTTCTTC,CASSTILAGVRNEQFF
.,TRBJ1-1,TRBD1,TRBV6-1,TGTGCCAGCAGGTTACACAGGGGGCGAGATACTGAAGCTTTCTTT,CASRLHRGRDTEAFF
.,TRBJ2-1,.,TRBV5-1,TGCGCCAGCAGCTTAGGGGGTGAGCAGTTCTTC,CASSLGGEQFF
.,TRBJ1-1,.,TRBV6-5,TGTGCCAGCAGTTACGCTTGGGGCACTGAAGCTTTCTTT,CASSYAWGTEAFF
.,TRBJ2-2,.,TRBV7-8,TGTGCCAGCAGCTTATATTTGGAAGGGGCTCAGGCCGGGGAGCTGTTTTTT,CASSLYLEGAQAGELFF
.,TRBJ2-7,.,TRBV29-1,TGCAGTGTGTTGGGCGGGACTTACGAGCAGTACTTC,CSVLGGTYEQYF
.,TRBJ2-2,.,TRBV9,TGTGCCAGCAGCGTAGCACAACGGGGCCCGGACACCGGGGAGCTGTTTTTT,CASSVAQRGPDTGELFF
.,TRBJ2-2,.,TRBV7-9,TGTGCCAGCAGCTTAGCGGGAGGAACAACCGGGGAGCTGTTTTTT,CASSLAGGTTGELFF
.,TRBJ2-3,TRBD2,TRBV14,TGTGCCAGCAGCATCGGACTAGCGACCAGCACAGATACGCAGTATTTT,CASSIGLATSTDTQYF
.,TRBJ2-2,TRBD1,TRBV5-1,TGCGCCAGCAGTCCAAACCCCAGGGGGTTTTACACCGGGGAGCTGTTTTTT,CASSPNPRGFYTGELFF
.,TRBJ1-1,TRBD1,TRBV30,TGTGCCTGGAGTGTACTCAGGGGGAGCACTGAAGCTTTCTTT,CAWSVLRGSTEAFF
.,TRBJ2-5,.,TRBV18,TGTGCCAGCTCGAACGGGGCGCGGGAGACCCAGTACTTC,CASSNGARETQYF
.,TRBJ2-5,TRBD2,TRBV15,TGTGCCACCACCTACCTAAGCGGGAGGGGGACCCAGTACTTC,CATTYLSGRGTQYF
.,TRBJ2-7,TRBD1,TRBV19,TGTGCCAGTAGTATGTGGGGGACAGGGGGCTACGAGCAGTACTTC,CASSMWGTGGYEQYF
.,TRBJ2-1,.,TRBV1,TGCACCAGCAGAACTCCGGGACTAGCCCCCGATGAGCAGTTCTTC,CTSRTPGLAPDEQFF
once,TRBJ1-5,TRBD1,TRBV23-1,TGCGCCAGCTACCCAGGAAGGACAGGGGGCGCGGTAAATCAGCCCCAGCATTTT,CASYPGRTGGAVNQPQHF
.,TRBJ2-7,TRBD2,TRBV5-5,TGTGCCAGCAGCTTTCATGATAGCGGGAGATCCTACGAGCAGTACTTC,CASSFHDSGRSYEQYF
.,TRBJ1-3,.,TRBV5-6,TGTGCCAGCAGCTTGGAGCTCTCTGGAAACACCATATATTTT,CASSLELSGNTIYF
.,TRBJ2-1,.,TRBV10-3,TGTGCCATCACGGAACGGAGGGAGCCGACTAACAATGAGCAGTTCTTC,CAITERREPTNNEQFF
.,TRBJ2-1,.,TRBV9,TGTGCCAGCAGCGTAGTAACGGCGGGAACGTACAATGAGCAGTTCTTC,CASSVVTAGTYNEQFF
.,TRBJ2-3,.,TRBV28,TGTGCCAGCAGTTCCCCCTCGGGAGTAGCGGTCGGTCCAGATACGCAGTATTTT,CASSSPSGVAVGPDTQYF
.,TRBJ2-7,TRBD1,TRBV29-1,TGCAGCGGTGGACAGGGCCACCCCTACGAGCAGTACTTC,CSGGQGHPYEQYF
.,TRBJ2-7,TRBD1,TRBV25-1,TGTGCCAGCAGCGATCGACAGGGTCTGGTTAAGGAGCAGTACTTC,CASSDRQGLVKEQYF
.,TRBJ2-5,.,TRBV13,TGTGCCAGCAGCTCTTCTCCAGTACAAGAGACCCAGTACTTC,CASSSSPVQETQYF
.,TRBJ2-2,TRBD2,TRBV28,TGTGCCAGCAGTTCTAGCGGGAGTTACACCGGGGAGCTGTTTTTT,CASSSSGSYTGELFF
.,TRBJ2-6,.,TRBV7-9,TGTGCCAGCAGCTCGAGGTCAGACGCTGGGGCCAACGTCCTGACTTTC,CASSSRSDAGANVLTF